This TCR beta chain is from a study of technical replicates of blood from a handful of donors. CDR1 is SNHLY and CDR2 is FYNNEI in the germline V gene. Trimming stripped 6 bases from V and 1 base from J, with 9 bases between. This CDR3 region has 13 residues. Repertoires were generated with immunoSEQ multiplex PCR, while TCRdb's copy carries only in-frame clones and drops some. The sample consists of about 60,000 clones, 75% to 90% of them appearing once. The sample taken for sequencing was PBMCs. The chain joins TRBV2 to TRBJ2-5, with D perhaps TRBD1 (5 bases). This TCR came from a human donor in good health. Some clones in this sample may be carry-over from other donors' samples. The CDR3 nucleotides are TGTGCCAGCAGCCAACAGGTCCAAGAGACCCAGTACTTC. This gives the protein CASSQQVQETQYF.